The present T cell receptor beta chain was sequenced within a study of T cells in localized non-small cell lung cancer. Some clones are missing from TCRdb's copy, which holds only in-frame ones; the method was immunoSEQ multiplex PCR. The sample holds around 50,000 clones; over 80% are singletons and the top ten take 15% to 20%. This specimen was peripheral blood, taken before any cancer treatment. This sequence was found in a female donor at least 60 years old with stage II squamous cell lung carcinoma.

The CDR3 is CASSLTRDKLFF. Here the CDR3 DNA reads TGTGCCAGCAGCTTAACCAGGGACAAGCTGTTTTTT. The chain has TRBV7-3 and TRBJ2-2; D perhaps matches TRBD1 (6 bases). The CDR3 covers 12 residues. The V and J ends lost 0 bases and 12 bases respectively, with 8 bases between them. Germline values: CDR1 SGHTA, CDR2 FQGTGA.